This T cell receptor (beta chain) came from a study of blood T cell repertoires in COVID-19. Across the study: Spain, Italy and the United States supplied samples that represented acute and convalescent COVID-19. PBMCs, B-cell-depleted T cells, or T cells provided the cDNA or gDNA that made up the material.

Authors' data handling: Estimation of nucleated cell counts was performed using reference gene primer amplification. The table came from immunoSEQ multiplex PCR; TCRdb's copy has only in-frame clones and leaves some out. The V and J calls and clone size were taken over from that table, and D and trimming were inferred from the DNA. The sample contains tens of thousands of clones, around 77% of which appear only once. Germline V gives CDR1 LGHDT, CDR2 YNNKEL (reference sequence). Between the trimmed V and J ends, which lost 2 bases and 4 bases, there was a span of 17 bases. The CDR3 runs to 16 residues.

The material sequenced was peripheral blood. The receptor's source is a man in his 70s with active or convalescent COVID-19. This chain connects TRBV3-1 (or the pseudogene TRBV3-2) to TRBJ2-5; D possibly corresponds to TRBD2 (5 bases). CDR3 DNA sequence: TGTGCCAGCAGCCAATGGGCAAGCCTGGGGAGAGAGACCCAGTACTTC. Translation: CASSQWASLGRETQYF.